Included here is one T cell receptor beta chain sequence, with context. PCR used 60 Vbeta primers and 13 Jbeta primers. Produced via immunoSEQ multiplex PCR; TCRdb's table is partial and in-frame only. Here the sample spans approximately 250,000 clones, about three quarters being singletons. The data derive from a study of cytomegalovirus exposure and HLA in healthy donors. The CDR3 length is 12 residues. Deletions cut 2 bases from V and 7 bases from J, with 6 bases between. Germline-derived CDR1 and CDR2 are WSHSY and SAAADI. Sequencing was done on a sample of PBMCs. The rearrangement uses TRBV10-2 and TRBJ2-1; possibly TRBD2 for D (5 bases). The sequence was obtained from a boy aged 5-17 years in good health and CMV-seronegative. CDR3 bases: TGCGCCAGCAGTGAGGGGAGTAATGAGCAGTTCTTC. Its protein product is CASSEGSNEQFF.